These 8 T cell receptor beta chains originate from one sample sequenced in a study of technical replicates of blood from a few donors. Clones were read by immunoSEQ multiplex PCR, and TCRdb kept only the in-frame ones, dropping some. The table records 80,000 to 85,000 clones, about 89% of them present only once. Input material: T cells isolated from PBMCs. These receptors were taken from a human donor in good health.

This clone has a single count. This sequence joins TRBV7-6 and TRBJ1-1; 10 nucleotides line up with TRBD1. The trim removed 2 bases at V and 1 base at J, leaving 4 bases unmatched. Germline assignment: CDR1 SGHVS and CDR2 FNYEAQ. The CDR3 runs 16 residues. The CDR3 nucleotides read TGTGCCAGCAGCTTACCTAGGACAGGGGGGAACACTGAAGCTTTCTTT. Amino acids: CASSLPRTGGNTEAFF.

The chain combines TRBV27 with TRBJ1-1; 7 bases match TRBD1. Germline CDR1 reads MNHEY; CDR2 reads SMNVEV (reference sequence). The CDR3 has 14 amino acids. J gave up 5 bases and V 4 bases, and 7 bases lay outside the gene matches. The CDR3 nucleotides are TGTGCCAGCAGTTATATTGACAGGGAAACTGAAGCTTTCTTT. Amino acid sequence: CASSYIDRETEAFF.

This clone has a single count. J is TRBJ2-3 and V is TRBV10-1; D is undetermined. This CDR3 is built from 19 residues. The V gene's germline CDR1 is WNHNN and CDR2 SYGVQD (reference sequence). The V end was cut by 0 bases, the J end by 1 base, with 20 bases between. CDR3 amino acids: CASSESSSRISPRTDTQYF. In nucleotides, the CDR3 is TGCGCCAGCAGTGAGTCGAGCTCTAGAATTTCCCCCCGCACAGATACGCAGTATTTT.

This chain connects TRBV7-9 to TRBJ1-2; D remains unclear. The length of the CDR3 is 14 residues. The germline V gene has CDR1 SEHNR and CDR2 FQNEAQ (reference sequence). V was trimmed by 2 bases and J by 2 bases, leaving 9 bases between them. The CDR3 DNA sequence: TGTGCCAGCAGCTTAAACGACATAAACTATGGCTACACCTTC. Its protein product is CASSLNDINYGYTF.

V gene TRBV7-3 combines with J gene TRBJ2-5, with 14 bases aligning to TRBD2. Trimming removed 5 bases from V and 4 bases from J; junction bases left unmatched: 6. From germline, CDR1 is SGHTA and CDR2 FQGTGA. The CDR3 runs to 16 residues. CDR3 DNA: TGTGCCAGCAGCCTAGGACTAGCGGGAGGCGCAGAGACCCAGTACTTC. Protein: CASSLGLAGGAETQYF.

This clone was counted between two and nine times. The chain recombines TRBV30 with TRBJ1-1; the D gene is possibly TRBD1 (5 bases). The CDR3 is made up of 12 amino acids. Trimming pared 3 bases from V and 5 bases from J, leaving 10 bases between. Germline V gene lookup returns CDR1 GTSNPN and CDR2 SVGIG (reference sequence). The CDR3 reads CAWRQVRTEAFF. In nucleotides, the CDR3 is TGTGCCTGGAGACAGGTGAGGACTGAAGCTTTCTTT.

The gene calls are TRBV11-1 and TRBJ1-1; tentatively, D is TRBD1 (6 bases). V was clipped by 6 bases and J by 7 bases, with 15 bases between them. Germline V gene data show CDR1 as SGHAT and CDR2 as FQDESV (reference sequence). The CDR3 is made up of 13 amino acids. The DNA of the CDR3 is TGTGCCAGCAGGGTACAGGGACGGTATGAAGCTTTCTTT. It yields the protein CASRVQGRYEAFF.

This rearrangement joins TRBV18 to TRBJ2-3, with TRBD1 as a possible D gene (7 bases). Germline V gene sequence: CDR1 KGHSH, CDR2 LQKENI. V lost 6 bases and J 3 bases, leaving 10 bases between the germline ends. The length of the CDR3 is 13 residues. This chain's CDR3 is CASSQGGTDTQYF. The DNA for the CDR3 is TGTGCCAGCTCTCAGGGGGGAACAGATACGCAGTATTTT.